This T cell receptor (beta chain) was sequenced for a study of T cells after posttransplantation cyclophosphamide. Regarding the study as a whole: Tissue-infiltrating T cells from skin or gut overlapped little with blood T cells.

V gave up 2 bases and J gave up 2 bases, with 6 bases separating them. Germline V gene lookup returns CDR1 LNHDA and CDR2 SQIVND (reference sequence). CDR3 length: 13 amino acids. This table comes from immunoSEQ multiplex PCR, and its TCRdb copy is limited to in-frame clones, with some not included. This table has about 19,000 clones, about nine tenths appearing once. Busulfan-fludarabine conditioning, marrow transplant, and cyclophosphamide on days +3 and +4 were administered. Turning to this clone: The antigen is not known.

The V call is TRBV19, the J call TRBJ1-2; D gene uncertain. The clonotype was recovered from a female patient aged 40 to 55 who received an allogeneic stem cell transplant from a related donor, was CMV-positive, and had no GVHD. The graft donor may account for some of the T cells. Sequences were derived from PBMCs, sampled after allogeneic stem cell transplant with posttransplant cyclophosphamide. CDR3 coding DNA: TGTGCCAGTAGTATAAACAGAAACTATGGCTACACCTTC. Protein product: CASSINRNYGYTF.